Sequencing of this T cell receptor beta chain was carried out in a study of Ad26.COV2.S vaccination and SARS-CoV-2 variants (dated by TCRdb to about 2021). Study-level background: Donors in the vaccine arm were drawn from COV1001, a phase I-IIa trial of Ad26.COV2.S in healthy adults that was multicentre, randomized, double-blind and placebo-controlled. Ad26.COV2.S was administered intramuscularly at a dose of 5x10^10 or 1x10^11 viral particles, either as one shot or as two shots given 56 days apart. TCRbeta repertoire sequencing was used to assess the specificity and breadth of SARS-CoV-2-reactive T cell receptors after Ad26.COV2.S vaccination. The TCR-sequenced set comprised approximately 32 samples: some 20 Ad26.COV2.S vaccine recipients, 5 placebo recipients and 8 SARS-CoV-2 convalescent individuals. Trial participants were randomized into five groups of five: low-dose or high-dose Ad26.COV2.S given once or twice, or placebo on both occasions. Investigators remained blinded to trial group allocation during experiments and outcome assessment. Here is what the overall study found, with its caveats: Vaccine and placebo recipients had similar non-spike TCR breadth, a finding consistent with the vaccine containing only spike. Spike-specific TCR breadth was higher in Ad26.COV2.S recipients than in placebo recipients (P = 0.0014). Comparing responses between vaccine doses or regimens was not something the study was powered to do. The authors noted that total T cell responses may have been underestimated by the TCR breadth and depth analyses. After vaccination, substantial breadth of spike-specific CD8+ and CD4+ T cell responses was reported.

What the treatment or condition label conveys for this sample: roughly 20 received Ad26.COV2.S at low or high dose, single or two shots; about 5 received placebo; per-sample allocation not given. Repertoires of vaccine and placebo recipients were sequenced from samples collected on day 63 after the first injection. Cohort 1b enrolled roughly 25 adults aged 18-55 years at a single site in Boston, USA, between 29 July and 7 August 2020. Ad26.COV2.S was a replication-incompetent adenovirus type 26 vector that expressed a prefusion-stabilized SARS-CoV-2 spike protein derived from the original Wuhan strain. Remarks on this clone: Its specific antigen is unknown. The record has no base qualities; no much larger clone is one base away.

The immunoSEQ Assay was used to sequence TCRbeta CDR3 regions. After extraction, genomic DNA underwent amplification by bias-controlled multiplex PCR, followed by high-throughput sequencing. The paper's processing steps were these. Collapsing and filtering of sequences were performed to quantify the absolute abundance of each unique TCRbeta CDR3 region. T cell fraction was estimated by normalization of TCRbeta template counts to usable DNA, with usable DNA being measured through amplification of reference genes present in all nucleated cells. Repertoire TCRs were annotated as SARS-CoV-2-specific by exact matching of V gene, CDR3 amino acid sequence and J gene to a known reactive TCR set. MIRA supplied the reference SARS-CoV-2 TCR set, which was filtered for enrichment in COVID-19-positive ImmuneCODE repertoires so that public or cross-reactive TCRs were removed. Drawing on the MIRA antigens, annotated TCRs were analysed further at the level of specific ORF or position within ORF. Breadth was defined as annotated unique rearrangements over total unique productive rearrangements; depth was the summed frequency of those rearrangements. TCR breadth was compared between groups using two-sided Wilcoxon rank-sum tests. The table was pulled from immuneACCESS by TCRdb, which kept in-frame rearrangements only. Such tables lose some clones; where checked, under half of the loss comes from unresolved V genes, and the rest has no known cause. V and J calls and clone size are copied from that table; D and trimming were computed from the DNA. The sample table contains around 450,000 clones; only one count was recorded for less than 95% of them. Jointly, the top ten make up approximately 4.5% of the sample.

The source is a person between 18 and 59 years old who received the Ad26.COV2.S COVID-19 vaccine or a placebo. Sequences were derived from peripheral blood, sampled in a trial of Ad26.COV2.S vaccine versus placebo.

The CDR3: CASSLTGYDKNIQYF. The bases read TGTGCCAGCAGCTTGACAGGGTATGACAAAAACATTCAGTACTTC. The chain links TRBV6-2 or TRBV6-3 with TRBJ2-4, with 7 middle bases fitting TRBD1. The germline V gene yields MNHEY for CDR1 and SVGEGT for CDR2. The germline V and J ends show losses of 6 bases and 3 bases respectively, and no gene match explains 8 bases of the junction. Including cysteine and phenylalanine, the CDR3 has 15 amino acids. The read is trimmed to its CDR3 DNA, 45 bases read in frame from base 1.